The entry below gives a single T cell receptor beta chain sequence along with its context. The record originates from a study of blood T cell repertoires in COVID-19. Across the whole study: Sites in the United States, Italy and Spain provided acute and convalescent COVID-19 samples. In each case, the material was cDNA or gDNA derived from T cells, B-cell-depleted T cells, or PBMCs.

The ends were cut back, 6 bases at V and 8 bases at J, with 22 bases in the middle. The germline V gene encodes CDR1 SEHNR and CDR2 FQNEAQ (reference sequence). The CDR3 consists of 15 residues. Assay used: immunoSEQ multiplex PCR; TCRdb lists only in-frame clones, some missing. The data hold about 38,000 clones, with 85% to 90% observed a single time. The chain uses TRBV7-9 and TRBJ1-2, with D hard to call. The source material was peripheral blood. The clonotype originates from a man aged 50-59 years with active or convalescent COVID-19. CDR3 in amino acids: CASSYSQDGKEGYTF. CDR3 DNA sequence: TGTGCCAGCAGTTACAGTCAGGACGGGAAGGAGGGCTACACCTTC.